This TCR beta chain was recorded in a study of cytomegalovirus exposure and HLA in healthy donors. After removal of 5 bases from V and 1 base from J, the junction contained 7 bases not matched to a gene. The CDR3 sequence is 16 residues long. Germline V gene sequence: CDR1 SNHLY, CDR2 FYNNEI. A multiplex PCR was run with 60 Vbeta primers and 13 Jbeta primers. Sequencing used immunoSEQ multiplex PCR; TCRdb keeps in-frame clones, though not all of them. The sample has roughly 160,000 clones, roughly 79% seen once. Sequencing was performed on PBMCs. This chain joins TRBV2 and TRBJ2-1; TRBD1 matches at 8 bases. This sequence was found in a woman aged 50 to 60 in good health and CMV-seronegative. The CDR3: CASSSGQGLSYNEQFF. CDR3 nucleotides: TGTGCCAGCAGTTCAGGACAGGGCTTGTCCTACAATGAGCAGTTCTTC.